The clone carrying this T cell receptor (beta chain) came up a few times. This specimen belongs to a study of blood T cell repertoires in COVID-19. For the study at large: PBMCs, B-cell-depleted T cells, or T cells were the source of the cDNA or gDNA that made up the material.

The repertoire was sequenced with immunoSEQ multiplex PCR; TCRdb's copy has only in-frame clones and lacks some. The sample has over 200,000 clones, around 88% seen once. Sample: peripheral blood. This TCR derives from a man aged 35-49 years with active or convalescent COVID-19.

DNA for the CDR3: TGTGCCAGCAGAAGCGGGGCAGGGTATGCTAACTATGGCTACACCTTC. It codes for CASRSGAGYANYGYTF. The gene calls are TRBV7-2 and TRBJ1-2, with D perhaps TRBD1 (5 bases). The CDR3 consists of 16 residues. Germline V gene lookup returns CDR1 SGHTA and CDR2 FQGNSA. The V and J ends lost 6 bases and 0 bases respectively, with 17 bases between them.